The table lists the clone carrying this T cell receptor (beta chain) with many counts. Its matching antigen is unknown. These data belong to a study of T cells in Graves' hyperthyroidism and ophthalmopathy. Study results and caveats: Ophthalmopathy could be told apart from stable hyperthyroidism with a 13 V-J model.

Researchers amplified the TCR beta CDR3 regions from RNA transcripts. HTBI primers were the set used in a first-round RT-PCR of the TCR CDR3. TCRdb used MiXCR to reprocess the multiplex PCR reads, holding one entry per CDR3 protein. The table lists 250,000 to 400,000 distinct CDR3 sequences, roughly 13% of them singletons. Trimming took off 0 bases at V and 7 bases at J, with 8 bases between the two ends. Germline loops: CDR1 SGDLS, CDR2 YYNGEE. CDR3 length: 13 amino acids. The receptor was derived from a woman in her 40s with Graves' ophthalmopathy. The V call is TRBV9, the J call TRBJ2-1, with a tentative D call TRBD2 (5 bases). The specimen sequenced was blood. The CDR3: CASSVEGENEQFF. CDR3 coding DNA: TGTGCCAGCAGCGTAGAGGGAGAGAATGAGCAGTTCTTC. The variable domain in full, completed from reference TRBV9 and TRBJ2-1, reads DSGVTQTPKHLITATGQRVTLRCSPRSGDLSVYWYQQSLDQGLQFLIQYYNGEERAKGNILERFSAQQFPDLHSELNLSSLELGDSALYFCASSVEGENEQFFGPGTRLTVL.